This TCR beta chain was observed in a study of blood T cell repertoires in COVID-19. Germline-derived CDR1 and CDR2 are SGDLS and YYNGEE. The CDR3 loop spans 15 amino acids. V trimming: 0 bases; J trimming: 5 bases; junction bases outside the gene matches: 2. The table came from immunoSEQ multiplex PCR; TCRdb's copy has only in-frame clones and leaves some out. The profile covers about 320,000 clones, with approximately 81% appearing a single time and 1.9% taken by the ten largest. This sequence joins TRBV9 and TRBJ2-1, with 10 bases identical to TRBD2. The TCR comes from a woman in her twenties or thirties who had been exposed to COVID-19. Sequenced input: PBMCs or T cells enriched from blood (not recorded which). DNA of the CDR3: TGTGCCAGCAGCGTAGAACTAGCGGGAAACAATGAGCAGTTCTTC. It translates to CASSVELAGNNEQFF.